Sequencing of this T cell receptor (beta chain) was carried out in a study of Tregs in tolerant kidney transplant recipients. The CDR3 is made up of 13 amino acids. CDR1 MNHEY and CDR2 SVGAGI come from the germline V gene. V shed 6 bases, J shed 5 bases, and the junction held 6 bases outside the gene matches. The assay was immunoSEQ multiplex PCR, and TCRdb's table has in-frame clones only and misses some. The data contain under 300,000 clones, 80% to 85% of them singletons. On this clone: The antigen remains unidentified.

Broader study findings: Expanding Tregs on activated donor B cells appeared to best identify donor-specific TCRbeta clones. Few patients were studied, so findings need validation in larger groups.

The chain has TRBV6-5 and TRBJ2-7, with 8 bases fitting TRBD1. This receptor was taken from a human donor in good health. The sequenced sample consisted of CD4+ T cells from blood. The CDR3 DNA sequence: TGTGCCAGCAGGAGGACAGGGTACCACGAGCAGTACTTC. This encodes CASRRTGYHEQYF.